This T cell receptor beta chain was profiled in a study of blood T cell repertoires in COVID-19. Overall study context: The United States, Italy and Spain were the sources of the acute and convalescent COVID-19 samples. Nucleic acid was either cDNA or gDNA, and it came from T cells, B-cell-depleted T cells, or PBMCs.

Original data processing: Using reference gene primer amplification, nucleated cell counts were estimated. Here immunoSEQ multiplex PCR was the method, and the copy in TCRdb shows in-frame clones only, minus some. V, J and clone size derive from that table, while D and trimming were established from the DNA sequence. The profile shows a few hundred thousand clones, 65% to 90% of them singletons. In germline, CDR1 is SGHTS, CDR2 YDEGEE. The V end lost 3 bases, the J end lost 6 bases, and 18 bases lay between the germline ends. The CDR3 sequence is 16 residues long. The sequence came from a young man with active or convalescent COVID-19. This chain joins TRBV5-8 and TRBJ2-2, with unresolved D. Material: peripheral blood. The CDR3 nucleotides are TGTGCCAGCAGCTCTCCAATAGGAGAAGTCTCCGGGGAGCTGTTTTTT. Amino acids: CASSSPIGEVSGELFF. Supplemented by reference TRBV5-8 and TRBJ2-2, the full variable domain reads EAGVTQSPTHLIKTRGQQATLRCSPISGHTSVYWYQQALGLGLQFLLWYDEGEERNRGNFPPRFSGRQFPNYSSELNVNALELEDSALYLCASSSPIGEVSGELFFGEGSRLTVL.